This T cell receptor (beta chain) appears in the sequencing data of a study of blood T cell repertoires in COVID-19. Looking at the study overall: The origin of the acute and convalescent COVID-19 samples was the United States, Italy and Spain. In each case, the material was cDNA or gDNA derived from T cells, B-cell-depleted T cells, or PBMCs.

Per the original methods: Researchers report that nucleated cell counts were estimated from reference gene primer amplification. Assay used: immunoSEQ multiplex PCR; TCRdb lists only in-frame clones, some missing. Clone size and V and J calls were adopted from that table, with D and trimming inferred from the DNA. The sample has under 300,000 clones, roughly 88% seen once. Germline V gene data show CDR1 as SEHNR and CDR2 as FQNEAQ (reference sequence). V lost 5 bases, J lost 2 bases, and 7 bases stayed unmatched. This CDR3 spans 17 amino acids. Source material: peripheral blood. The source of this sequence is a man in his thirties or forties who had recovered from COVID-19. The V call is TRBV7-9, the J call TRBJ2-2, with 11 bases identical to TRBD2. The CDR3 DNA reads TGTGCCAGCAGCGCCCGACTAGCGGGGTCAAACACCGGGGAGCTGTTTTTT. It is translated as CASSARLAGSNTGELFF. Full variable domain (rest looked up from reference TRBV7-9 and TRBJ2-2): DTGVSQNPRHKITKRGQNVTFRCDPISEHNRLYWYRQTLGQGPEFLTYFQNEAQLEKSRLLSDRFSAERPKGSFSTLEIQRTEQGDSAMYLCASSARLAGSNTGELFFGEGSRLTVL.